This TCR beta chain originates from a study of blood T cell repertoires in COVID-19. Study information: Some COVID-19 samples were acute and others convalescent; all came from the United States, Italy and Spain. Nucleic acid was either cDNA or gDNA, and it came from T cells, B-cell-depleted T cells, or PBMCs.

Clones were read by immunoSEQ multiplex PCR, and TCRdb kept only the in-frame ones, dropping some. The sample contains hundreds of thousands of clones, around 92% of which appear only once. Sequenced input: peripheral blood. The receptor was isolated from a woman younger than 45 with COVID-19, enrolled during active disease.

This CDR3 is CASSIRLGRDGQPQHF. CDR3 in DNA: TGTGCCAGTAGTATAAGGTTGGGCAGGGATGGACAGCCCCAGCATTTT. The chain uses TRBV19 and TRBJ1-5; D perhaps matches TRBD1 (5 bases). V shed 2 bases and J shed 7 bases, with 18 bases lying between them. Looked up from germline, CDR1 is LNHDA and CDR2 is SQIVND (reference sequence). The CDR3 totals 16 residues.